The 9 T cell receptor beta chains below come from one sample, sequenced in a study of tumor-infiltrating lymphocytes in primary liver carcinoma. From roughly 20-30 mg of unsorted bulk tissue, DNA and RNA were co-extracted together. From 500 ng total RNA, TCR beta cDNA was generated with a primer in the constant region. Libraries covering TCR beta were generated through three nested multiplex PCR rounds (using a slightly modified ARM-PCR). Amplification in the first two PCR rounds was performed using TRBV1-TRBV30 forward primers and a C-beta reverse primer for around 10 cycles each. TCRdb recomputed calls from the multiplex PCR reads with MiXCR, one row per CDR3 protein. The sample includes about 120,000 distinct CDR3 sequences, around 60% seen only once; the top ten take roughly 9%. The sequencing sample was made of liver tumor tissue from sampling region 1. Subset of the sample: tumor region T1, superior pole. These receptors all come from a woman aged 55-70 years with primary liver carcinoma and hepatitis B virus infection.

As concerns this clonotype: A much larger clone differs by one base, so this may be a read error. CDR3 residues: CASSFTGGLDTQYF. The CDR3, as DNA: TGTGCCAGCAGTTTTACGGGAGGGCTTGATACGCAGTATTTT. The gene calls are TRBV28 and TRBJ2-3; 8 bases line up with TRBD2. CDR3 size: 14 residues. Germline V CDR1 and CDR2: MDHEN, SYDVKM. J was trimmed by 6 bases and V by 3 bases; bases with no gene match: 5.

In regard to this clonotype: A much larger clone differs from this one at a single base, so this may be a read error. CDR3 bases: TGCAGCGTTGTACGGGACTACCTTTACAATGGGCAGTTCTTC. Translated: CSVVRDYLYNGQFF. This chain uses TRBV29-1 with TRBJ2-1, with TRBD2 matching 7 bases. Germline lookup yields CDR1 SQVTM and CDR2 ANQGSEA. This CDR3 has 14 residues.

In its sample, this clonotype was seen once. The CDR3 region has the DNA TGCAGTCCGAGGACAGGGCCTGGGTCGGAGCAGTACTTC. Translation: CSPRTGPGSEQYF. The J gene is TRBJ2-7, the V gene TRBV20-1; TRBD1 matches 8 bases. CDR1 is DFQATT, CDR2 SNEGSKA, per germline (reference sequence). This CDR3 has 13 amino acids. The junction had 13 bases not matched to a gene; V was cut back by 8 bases and J by 7 bases.

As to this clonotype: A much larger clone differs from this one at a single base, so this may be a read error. The CDR3 region has the DNA TGTGCCAGCAGCGAGCTTACAGAGGAGTACAGCAATCAGCCCCAGCATTTT. Translating gives CASSELTEEYSNQPQHF. The V gene is TRBV12-3 or TRBV12-4, the J gene TRBJ1-5; D gene ambiguous. The CDR3 length is 17 residues. Between the trimmed V and J ends, which lost 6 bases and 1 base, there was a span of 19 bases.

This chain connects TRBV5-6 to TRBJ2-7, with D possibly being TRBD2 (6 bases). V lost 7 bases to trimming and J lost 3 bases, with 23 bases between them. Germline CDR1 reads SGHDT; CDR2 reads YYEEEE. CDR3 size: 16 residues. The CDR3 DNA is TGTGCCAGCTCAGAGGGAGTGGGAGGAATCTACTACGAGCAGTACTTC. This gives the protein CASSEGVGGIYYEQYF.

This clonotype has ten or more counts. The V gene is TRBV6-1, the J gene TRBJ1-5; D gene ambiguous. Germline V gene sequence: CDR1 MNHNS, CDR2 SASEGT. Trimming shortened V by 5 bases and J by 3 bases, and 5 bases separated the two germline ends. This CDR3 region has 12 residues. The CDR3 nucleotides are TGTGCCAGCAGTAAGGACAATCAGCCCCAGCATTTT. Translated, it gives CASSKDNQPQHF.

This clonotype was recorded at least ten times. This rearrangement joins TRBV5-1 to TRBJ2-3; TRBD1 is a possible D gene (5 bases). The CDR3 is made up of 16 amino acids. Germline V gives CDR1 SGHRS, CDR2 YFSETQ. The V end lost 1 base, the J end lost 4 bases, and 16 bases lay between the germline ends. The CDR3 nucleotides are TGCGCCAGCAGCTTGACCGGACACCCGGAAGCAGATACGCAGTATTTT. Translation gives CASSLTGHPEADTQYF.

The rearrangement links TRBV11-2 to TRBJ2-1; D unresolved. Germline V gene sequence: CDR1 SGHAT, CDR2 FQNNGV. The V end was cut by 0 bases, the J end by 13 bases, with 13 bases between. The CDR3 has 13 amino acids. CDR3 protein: CASSLESASKQFF. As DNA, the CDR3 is TGTGCCAGCAGCTTAGAGTCAGCGAGTAAACAGTTCTTC. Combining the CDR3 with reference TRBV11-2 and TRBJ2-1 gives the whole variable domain EAGVAQSPRYKIIEKRQSVAFWCNPISGHATLYWYQQILGQGPKLLIQFQNNGVVDDSQLPKDRFSAERLKGVDSTLKIQPAKLEDSAVYLCASSLESASKQFFGPGTRLTVL.

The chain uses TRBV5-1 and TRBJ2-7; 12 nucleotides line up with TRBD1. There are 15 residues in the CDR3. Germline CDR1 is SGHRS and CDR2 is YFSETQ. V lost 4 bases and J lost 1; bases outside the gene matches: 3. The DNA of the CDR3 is TGCGCCAGCAGCCCGGGACAGGGGGCTTCCTACGAGCAGTACTTC. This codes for CASSPGQGASYEQYF. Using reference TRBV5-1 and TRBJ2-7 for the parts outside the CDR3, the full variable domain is KAGVTQTPRYLIKTRGQQVTLSCSPISGHRSVSWYQQTPGQGLQFLFEYFSETQRNKGNFPGRFSGRQFSNSRSEMNVSTLELGDSALYLCASSPGQGASYEQYFGPGTRLTVT.